The present TCR beta chain was sequenced within a study of shared clonotypes between healthy human individuals (dated by TCRdb to the early 2020s). Study-wide context: Two women and a few men aged 18 to 49 years were included in the cohort. For each donor, CD4 naive and CD4 memory were each given three plates, CD8 naive was given two plates, and CD8 memory was given one plate. Blood TCR repertoires of about five healthy adults were deeply sequenced to estimate repertoire size and the extent of clonotype sharing between individuals. Libraries were prepared and TCR repertoires were sequenced by different laboratories using diverse techniques, in order to increase sequencing depth and limit assay-specific biases. Each donor's leukapheresis produced roughly between roughly 0.85 and 10 billion PBMCs.

Using the deep immunoSEQ assay, multiplex PCR amplified TCR CDR3 regions from genomic DNA. Extracted genomic DNA from each cell subset was distributed evenly across all wells of several immunoSEQ 96-well plates, and each plate was treated as a replicate. For sorted subsets, 150 to 200 ng genomic DNA, equal to tens of thousands of T cell genomes, was loaded into each replicate PCR. The purified libraries were quantified using a Qubit 3.0 fluorometer, sized with a Bioanalyzer 2100, and then quantified again using the KAPA Library Quantification kit. Each immunoSEQ 96-well plate was sequenced on its own single-read 150-cycle Illumina NextSeq 550 flow cell. The authors' pipeline ran thus. Because the immunoSEQ output included only junctional sequences and no quality scores, the filtering could not be the same as the filtering used for full-length reads. To assign V/J genes and CDR3, sequences were annotated using PyIR, a Python wrapper for IgBLAST v1.9, with IMGT germline references. Any read was removed if the V/J assignment was weak (E-value above 1e-6), the CDR3 was missing, or the read contained stop codons, out-of-frame junctions, or ambiguous translated residues. V3J clonotypes were defined as sequences sharing an identical inferred V gene, J gene, and CDR3 amino acid sequence. Percentage overlap between repertoires was computed as shared unique clonotypes divided by the size of the smaller repertoire. Three approaches were used to assess repertoire richness: RTK rarefaction, the Chao1 estimator, and Recon v2.1 estimates of unobserved clonotypes. For all TCRbeta clonotypes obtained by the gDNA method from several donors, generation probabilities were computed with OLGA. The immuneACCESS repertoire file appears here via TCRdb, limited to in-frame rearrangements. These files lack a portion of the clones; in checked studies, under half of the deficit traces to unresolved V genes, and the cause of the others is not known. That table furnishes V, J and clone size, whereas the DNA furnished D and trimming. The sample profile shows roughly 2.4 million clones; around 95% of them were found once. The ten largest clones add up to roughly 0.13% of the sample.

Comments on this clone: The clone's antigen remains unknown. No much larger clone is present one base from it, and per-base qualities are unavailable.

Broader findings and caveats from the paper: Clonotypes shared by all four sorted-subset donors showed higher generation probabilities than non-shared clonotypes. Even with the large sequencing depth, rarefaction of the sorted-subset datasets indicated that sequencing was incomplete. Pairwise subsampling indicated that sequencing depth was expected to affect the degree of clonotype sharing among donors. The small number of donors limited the genetic and exposure-history diversity represented. Naive subsets generally had larger estimated clonotype richness than memory subsets did. Across a few donors, approximately 4.6% of naive CD4, roughly 3.5% of naive CD8, under 2.5% of memory CD4, and 0.4% to 0.45% of memory CD8 clonotypes were shared. Only blood was sampled, and tissue TCR repertoires likely differ from those in blood.

Donors were healthy HIV-negative adults with no recently reported acute infections or vaccinations. All donors were Caucasian adults living in Nashville, Tennessee, USA. CD4+ T cells were enriched by magnetic negative selection, after which naive cells were positively selected on CD45RA and the negative fraction was taken as the memory subset. Blood was collected by leukapheresis, and PBMCs were isolated by Ficoll-Histopaque density gradient centrifugation and then cryopreserved in liquid nitrogen vapor phase. Analytical flow cytometry was used to check the purity and quantity of every magnetically sorted T cell population. From each sorted fraction, genomic DNA was isolated and quantified by UV absorbance on a Nanodrop 2000c. The sequence came from a man younger than 35 in good health. Sequenced input: naive CD4+ T cells sorted from blood. The cell subset or site label of this sample denotes: CD45RA+ positively selected.

Here the CDR3 is given as CASSRQETQYF. The bases read TGTGCCAGCAGCCGCCAAGAGACCCAGTACTTC. This sequence uses TRBV13 and TRBJ2-5; a confident D gene designation cannot be given. Via the germline V gene (reference sequence), CDR1 is PRHDT and CDR2 FYEKMQ. Inclusive of the bounding cysteine and phenylalanine, the CDR3 is 11 residues long. CDR3 DNA is the only sequence kept; it has 33 bases, read in frame from the first base. The V and J ends are trimmed by 5 bases and 1 base, leaving 2 bases between them. The entire variable domain, with the stretches around the CDR3 drawn from the reference TRBV13 and TRBJ2-5 proteins, is AAGVIQSPRHLIKEKRETATLKCYPIPRHDTVYWYQQGPGQDPQFLISFYEKMQSDKGSIPDRFSAQQFSDYHSELNMSSLELGDSALYFCASSRQETQYFGPGTRLLVL.